These T cell receptor beta chains were read from a single sample in a study of T-cell reconstitution after alpha-beta-depleted transplantation in children. TCRdb passed the PCR reads through MiXCR, listing each CDR3 protein once. The table has fewer than 250,000 distinct CDR3 sequences, roughly 8.2% seen once. The starting material was PBMCs, mostly from graft donor cells, obtained 180 days after TCRalphabeta/CD19-depleted stem cell transplant. These receptors were taken from a male patient aged 10 to 17 who had a stem cell transplant for acute lymphoblastic leukemia, so the T cells may come from the graft donor. The CDR3 runs from the conserved cysteine through the conserved F or W. Expanded clones are given a class, and other clones once, few, many or no size at all.

v_gene: TRBV5-1; j_gene: TRBJ2-5; abundance: NA; CDR3aa: CASTPGALAGVPETQYF
v_gene: TRBV7-9; j_gene: TRBJ1-5; abundance: NA; CDR3aa: CASSSGLGGSNQPQHF
v_gene: TRBV28; j_gene: TRBJ2-5; abundance: many; CDR3aa: CASSPRTSGRKETQYF
v_gene: TRBV28; j_gene: TRBJ1-6; abundance: many; CDR3aa: CASSLRLTYNSPLHF
v_gene: TRBV20-1; j_gene: TRBJ2-7; abundance: many; CDR3aa: CSARDQWGPYEQYF
v_gene: TRBV5-1; j_gene: TRBJ2-7; abundance: many; CDR3aa: CASSLGGTSETYEQYF
v_gene: TRBV7-2; j_gene: TRBJ1-2; abundance: many; CDR3aa: CASSGAGANGYTF
v_gene: TRBV4-1; j_gene: TRBJ1-4; abundance: many; CDR3aa: CASISLPGATNEKLFF
v_gene: TRBV12-3/TRBV12-4; j_gene: TRBJ1-1; abundance: many; CDR3aa: CASSLARYVTGTNTEAFF
v_gene: TRBV9; j_gene: TRBJ2-2; abundance: many; CDR3aa: CASSVVLGTGELFF
v_gene: TRBV12-3/TRBV12-4; j_gene: TRBJ2-2; abundance: many; CDR3aa: CASSFGQPTGELFF
v_gene: TRBV11-3; j_gene: TRBJ2-2; abundance: few; CDR3aa: CASSPPGTVFTGELFF
v_gene: TRBV4-3; j_gene: TRBJ1-2; abundance: many; CDR3aa: CASSQWAGADHEGYTF
v_gene: TRBV4-3; j_gene: TRBJ2-7; abundance: many; CDR3aa: CASSQGRHEQYF
v_gene: TRBV7-3; j_gene: TRBJ2-1; abundance: many; CDR3aa: CASSFPDRDNEQFF
v_gene: TRBV27; j_gene: TRBJ2-7; abundance: many; CDR3aa: CASSLPVTSARFPYEQYF
v_gene: TRBV20-1; j_gene: TRBJ2-5; abundance: many; CDR3aa: CSAPPGPEGETQYF
v_gene: TRBV7-8; j_gene: TRBJ2-1; abundance: NA; CDR3aa: CASSLSSTHEQFF
v_gene: TRBV10-3; j_gene: TRBJ2-1; abundance: few; CDR3aa: CAISEFSGGNNEQFF
v_gene: TRBV5-5; j_gene: TRBJ1-5; abundance: NA; CDR3aa: CASSLEGGTTNQPQHF
v_gene: TRBV5-1; j_gene: TRBJ1-1; abundance: many; CDR3aa: CASSLVGANLNAEAFF
v_gene: TRBV7-8; j_gene: TRBJ2-2; abundance: many; CDR3aa: CASSLRQTGFNTGELFF
v_gene: TRBV27; j_gene: TRBJ2-3; abundance: many; CDR3aa: CASKGSGTADTQYF
v_gene: TRBV20-1; j_gene: TRBJ2-7; abundance: NA; CDR3aa: CSTEGTGGYEQYF
v_gene: TRBV7-3; j_gene: TRBJ1-2; abundance: many; CDR3aa: CASSLSQGNGYTF
v_gene: TRBV5-1; j_gene: TRBJ1-1; abundance: NA; CDR3aa: CASSLVLGGWTEAFF
v_gene: TRBV9; j_gene: TRBJ2-7; abundance: few; CDR3aa: CASSVEGGTAYEQYF
v_gene: TRBV4-3; j_gene: TRBJ1-1; abundance: few; CDR3aa: CASSQAGSTEAFF
v_gene: TRBV29-1; j_gene: TRBJ1-2; abundance: many; CDR3aa: CSAGDRIIDSYGYTF
v_gene: TRBV5-1; j_gene: TRBJ2-3; abundance: many; CDR3aa: CASRLDSLSTDTQYF
v_gene: TRBV5-1; j_gene: TRBJ2-4; abundance: many; CDR3aa: CASSPGGAIAKNIQYF
v_gene: TRBV4-3; j_gene: TRBJ1-1; abundance: many; CDR3aa: CASSQTQGQNTEAFF
v_gene: TRBV28; j_gene: TRBJ2-7; abundance: many; CDR3aa: CASRGKTGGTSYEQYF
v_gene: TRBV6-1; j_gene: TRBJ1-5; abundance: many; CDR3aa: CASKSGQDSNQPQHF
v_gene: TRBV20-1; j_gene: TRBJ2-7; abundance: NA; CDR3aa: CSAKGRAGYEQYF
v_gene: TRBV6-6; j_gene: TRBJ2-7; abundance: many; CDR3aa: CASSYEEDYEQYF
v_gene: TRBV12-5; j_gene: TRBJ2-1; abundance: many; CDR3aa: CASGSLSGTGGNEQFF
v_gene: TRBV3-1; j_gene: TRBJ1-4; abundance: many; CDR3aa: CASSQGGVRQPRRDEKLFF
v_gene: TRBV6-5; j_gene: TRBJ2-7; abundance: many; CDR3aa: CASSYGDRAYEQYF
v_gene: TRBV5-6; j_gene: TRBJ2-3; abundance: few; CDR3aa: CASTVPSTDTQYF
v_gene: TRBV29-1; j_gene: TRBJ1-4; abundance: many; CDR3aa: CSARPRTGIEKLFF
v_gene: TRBV10-3; j_gene: TRBJ1-2; abundance: many; CDR3aa: CAISEGNKGHYGYTF
v_gene: TRBV10-2; j_gene: TRBJ2-7; abundance: NA; CDR3aa: CASREGRPYEQYF
v_gene: TRBV23-1; j_gene: TRBJ2-1; abundance: NA; CDR3aa: CASSHPWTGTTYNEQFF
v_gene: TRBV12-3/TRBV12-4; j_gene: TRBJ2-3; abundance: many; CDR3aa: CASRILAGGPDTQYF
v_gene: TRBV5-1; j_gene: TRBJ1-1; abundance: many; CDR3aa: CASSLHRRDTEAFF
v_gene: TRBV12-3/TRBV12-4; j_gene: TRBJ2-7; abundance: many; CDR3aa: CASTDSRPGAEQYF
v_gene: TRBV19; j_gene: TRBJ2-3; abundance: NA; CDR3aa: CASSPMGGSQYF
v_gene: TRBV9; j_gene: TRBJ2-7; abundance: many; CDR3aa: CASSVDSSSYEQYF
v_gene: TRBV6-7; j_gene: TRBJ2-7; abundance: many; CDR3aa: CASSSRDKQYF
v_gene: TRBV20-1; j_gene: TRBJ2-7; abundance: many; CDR3aa: CSALLAGGHEQYF
v_gene: TRBV20-1; j_gene: TRBJ1-5; abundance: many; CDR3aa: CSLRRGGNQPQHF
v_gene: TRBV5-1; j_gene: TRBJ1-2; abundance: many; CDR3aa: CASSLEVNYGYTF